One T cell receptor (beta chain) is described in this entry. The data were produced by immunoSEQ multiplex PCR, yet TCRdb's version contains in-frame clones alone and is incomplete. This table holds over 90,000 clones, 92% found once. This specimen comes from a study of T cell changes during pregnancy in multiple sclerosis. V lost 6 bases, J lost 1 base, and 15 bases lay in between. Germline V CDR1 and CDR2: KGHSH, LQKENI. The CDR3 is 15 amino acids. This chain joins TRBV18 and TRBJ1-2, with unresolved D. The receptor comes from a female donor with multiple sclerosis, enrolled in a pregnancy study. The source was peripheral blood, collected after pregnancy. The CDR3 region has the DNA TGTGCCAGCTCTCCCTCTCACCAGATTAACTATGGCTACACCTTC. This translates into CASSPSHQINYGYTF.